This is a list of T cell receptor beta chains from one sample in a study of TIL therapy for anti-PD-1-resistant metastatic lung cancer. Sequencing was performed with immunoSEQ multiplex PCR; in TCRdb, only in-frame clones are kept and a portion is missing. This table holds roughly 54,000 clones, around 87% found once. The material sequenced was blood, taken at baseline. Receptor source: a person between 25 and 79 years old with non-small cell lung cancer. CDR3s include the opening cysteine and the closing phenylalanine or tryptophan. The order of the fields is clone size, V gene, D gene, J gene, CDR3 DNA, CDR3 protein. The D gene is left open where the match is weak. Clone size is given for some rows only: seen once, a few or many times, or a class if the clone is expanded.

size: NA; V: TRBV5-1; D: NA; J: TRBJ2-1; DNA: TGCGCCAGCAGCTTGGAAGGGACTTACTCCTACAATGAGCAGTTCTTC; CDR3: CASSLEGTYSYNEQFF
size: NA; V: TRBV7-8; D: NA; J: TRBJ1-5; DNA: TGTGCCAGCAGCGCCGACTGGAGTCAGCCCCAGCATTTT; CDR3: CASSADWSQPQHF
size: NA; V: TRBV7-2; D: NA; J: TRBJ2-1; DNA: TGTGCCAGCAGCTTCCGTACGGGATACAATGAGCAGTTCTTC; CDR3: CASSFRTGYNEQFF
size: once; V: TRBV5-1; D: NA; J: TRBJ1-1; DNA: TGCGCCAGCAGCTTTGGAGCCCGACAGATCATGAACACTGAAGCTTTCTTT; CDR3: CASSFGARQIMNTEAFF
size: NA; V: TRBV10-1; D: NA; J: TRBJ1-6; DNA: TGCGCCAGCAGTGAACGTCCGGATAATTCACCCCTCCACTTT; CDR3: CASSERPDNSPLHF
size: NA; V: TRBV27; D: NA; J: TRBJ1-5; DNA: TGTGCCAGCCGGGGCCGGGGGGTCTATAGCAATCAGCCCCAGCATTTT; CDR3: CASRGRGVYSNQPQHF
size: NA; V: TRBV21-1; D: NA; J: TRBJ2-3; DNA: TGTGCCAGCAGCAAAGAAGGACAGGGGAGTGGAGATACGCAGTATTTT; CDR3: CASSKEGQGSGDTQYF
size: NA; V: TRBV9; D: NA; J: TRBJ2-1; DNA: TGTGCCAGCAGCTCAGGCTCCTACAATGAGCAGTTCTTC; CDR3: CASSSGSYNEQFF
size: NA; V: TRBV5-3; D: NA; J: TRBJ2-7; DNA: TGTGCCAGAAGCCTTCGCCCAGACAAGAGATCCTACGAGCAGTACTTC; CDR3: CARSLRPDKRSYEQYF
size: NA; V: TRBV5-5; D: TRBD1; J: TRBJ2-1; DNA: TGTGCCAGCAGTTACTACACCCGGGACAGGGGCAGCTCCTACAATGAGCAGTTCTTC; CDR3: CASSYYTRDRGSSYNEQFF
size: NA; V: TRBV27; D: NA; J: TRBJ2-6; DNA: TGTGCCAGCAGGTCTGGGGCCAACGTCCTGACTTTC; CDR3: CASRSGANVLTF
size: NA; V: TRBV6-1; D: NA; J: TRBJ1-3; DNA: TGTGCCAGCAGTGAAGCACCGGTCCAAGACAGAGCTCCGGGAAACACCATATATTTT; CDR3: CASSEAPVQDRAPGNTIYF
size: NA; V: TRBV27; D: TRBD1; J: TRBJ2-7; DNA: TGTGCCAGCAGCCCCCTAGGCGACAGGGACTACGAGCAGTACTTC; CDR3: CASSPLGDRDYEQYF
size: NA; V: TRBV7-8; D: NA; J: TRBJ1-5; DNA: TGTGCCAGCAGCTGGGGCCCGAATACGGGGCAGCCCCAGCATTTT; CDR3: CASSWGPNTGQPQHF
size: few; V: TRBV14; D: NA; J: TRBJ2-7; DNA: TGTGCCAGCAGCCCTCTGGGGGGCAGAAAATCTTACGAGCAGTACTTC; CDR3: CASSPLGGRKSYEQYF
size: NA; V: TRBV7-2; D: NA; J: TRBJ1-3; DNA: TGTGCCAGCAGCTTAGACCCAGGCTCTGGAAACACCATATATTTT; CDR3: CASSLDPGSGNTIYF
size: NA; V: TRBV9; D: TRBD1; J: TRBJ2-1; DNA: TGTGCCAGCAGCCCAACAGGGGTTGAGCAGTTCTTC; CDR3: CASSPTGVEQFF
size: NA; V: TRBV9; D: NA; J: TRBJ2-5; DNA: TGTGCCAGCAGCCCCCGGAGGGGGAGGGAGACCCAGTACTTC; CDR3: CASSPRRGRETQYF
size: NA; V: TRBV5-1; D: NA; J: TRBJ1-1; DNA: TGCGCCAGCAGCTCTGGGAGGCCTGAAGCTTTCTTT; CDR3: CASSSGRPEAFF
size: NA; V: TRBV5-5; D: TRBD1; J: TRBJ1-6; DNA: TGTGCCAGCAGCAGGGACAGGCCATATAATTCACCCCTCCACTTT; CDR3: CASSRDRPYNSPLHF
size: NA; V: TRBV3-1/TRBV3-2; D: NA; J: TRBJ2-1; DNA: TGTGCCAGCAGCCTCCCTCCCAGTGAGCAGTTCTTC; CDR3: CASSLPPSEQFF
size: few; V: TRBV5-1; D: NA; J: TRBJ1-3; DNA: TGCGCCAGCAGCTTGGGTCTGCCTCTGGAAAACACCATATATTTT; CDR3: CASSLGLPLENTIYF
size: NA; V: TRBV28; D: NA; J: TRBJ1-6; DNA: TGTGCCAGCAGTTTAGACCCGACGAGCTCCTATAATTCACCCCTCCACTTT; CDR3: CASSLDPTSSYNSPLHF
size: NA; V: TRBV5-1; D: TRBD2; J: TRBJ2-3; DNA: TGCGCCAGCAGCTCCGGGACTAGCGGGAGTATGGATACGCAGTATTTT; CDR3: CASSSGTSGSMDTQYF
size: once; V: TRBV9; D: TRBD1; J: TRBJ2-2; DNA: TGTGCCAGCAGCGGACAGGGGAAGAACACCGGGGAGCTGTTTTTT; CDR3: CASSGQGKNTGELFF
size: NA; V: TRBV27; D: NA; J: TRBJ1-1; DNA: TGTGCCAGCAGTTACAGGGAGAACACTGAAGCTTTCTTT; CDR3: CASSYRENTEAFF
size: NA; V: TRBV6-1; D: TRBD1; J: TRBJ2-5; DNA: TGTGCCAGCAGAGAAGCCTCCGGGACAGGACCCTTATACTTC; CDR3: CASREASGTGPLYF
size: NA; V: TRBV7-6; D: NA; J: TRBJ1-4; DNA: TGTGCCAGCAGCTTAGTAGCAGTCGGAACTAATGAAAAACTGTTTTTT; CDR3: CASSLVAVGTNEKLFF
size: NA; V: TRBV3-1/TRBV3-2; D: NA; J: TRBJ1-3; DNA: TGTGCCAGCAGCCCGGCTGGAAACACCATATATTTT; CDR3: CASSPAGNTIYF
size: NA; V: TRBV10-3; D: NA; J: TRBJ2-2; DNA: TGTGCCATCAGTGAGGGGGAGAACACCGGGGAGCTGTTTTTT; CDR3: CAISEGENTGELFF
size: NA; V: TRBV11-3; D: NA; J: TRBJ2-7; DNA: TGTGCCAGCAGCTTAGGTCTGGGCGAAGCCTACGAGCAGTACTTC; CDR3: CASSLGLGEAYEQYF
size: NA; V: TRBV19; D: TRBD2; J: TRBJ2-1; DNA: TGTGCCAGTAGTCCCCCCGGCGGGGGGGCCTTTGAGCAGTTCTTC; CDR3: CASSPPGGGAFEQFF
size: NA; V: TRBV6-4; D: NA; J: TRBJ1-1; DNA: TGTGCCAGCAGGAGTCAGCCGAACACTGAAGCTTTCTTT; CDR3: CASRSQPNTEAFF
size: NA; V: TRBV12-3/TRBV12-4; D: NA; J: TRBJ1-2; DNA: TGTGCCAGCACAATAGGGAACTATGGCTACACCTTC; CDR3: CASTIGNYGYTF
size: once; V: TRBV6-6; D: TRBD1; J: TRBJ1-4; DNA: TGTGCCAGCAGTCCTCGGCCTAGGACAGGGGCGGAGGGCGAAAAACTGTTTTTT; CDR3: CASSPRPRTGAEGEKLFF
size: NA; V: TRBV6-5; D: TRBD1; J: TRBJ2-7; DNA: TGTGCCAGCAGTCCCGGGACAGGGTACTACGAGCAGTACTTC; CDR3: CASSPGTGYYEQYF
size: NA; V: TRBV6-4; D: NA; J: TRBJ2-3; DNA: TGTGCCAGCAGTGGAGGCAGGGGAAGCGCAGATACGCAGTATTTT; CDR3: CASSGGRGSADTQYF
size: NA; V: TRBV2; D: TRBD1; J: TRBJ2-1; DNA: TGTGCCAATGGACAGGGGGGTGAGCAGTTCTTC; CDR3: CANGQGGEQFF
size: NA; V: TRBV2; D: TRBD1; J: TRBJ2-5; DNA: TGTGCCAGCAGTGTTCAGGGGGCCCAAGAGACCCAGTACTTC; CDR3: CASSVQGAQETQYF
size: once; V: TRBV30; D: TRBD1; J: TRBJ2-1; DNA: TGTGCCTGGAGTACCCGGACGGGACAGGGGGTTGAGCAGTTCTTC; CDR3: CAWSTRTGQGVEQFF
size: few; V: TRBV19; D: NA; J: TRBJ1-5; DNA: TGTGCCAGTAGTTATGCTGATCAGCCCCAGCATTTT; CDR3: CASSYADQPQHF
size: NA; V: TRBV5-6; D: NA; J: TRBJ2-5; DNA: TGTGCCAGCAGCCCCGATGCGATGCAAGAGACCCAGTACTTC; CDR3: CASSPDAMQETQYF
size: few; V: TRBV19; D: NA; J: TRBJ1-1; DNA: TGTGCCAGTAGTATTGTGGCGGGAGACACTGAAGCTTTCTTT; CDR3: CASSIVAGDTEAFF
size: few; V: TRBV7-2; D: TRBD1; J: TRBJ1-5; DNA: TGTGCCAGCAGTCCCGACAGGGTACAGCCCCAGCATTTT; CDR3: CASSPDRVQPQHF